This is a list of T cell receptor beta chains from one sample in a study of blood T cell repertoires in COVID-19. Generated by immunoSEQ multiplex PCR, the TCRdb table keeps only in-frame clones and is missing some. In the table there are 150,000 or so clones, roughly 88% of which are singletons. The sequenced sample consisted of peripheral blood. These receptors came from a man aged 55-75 years with COVID-19, enrolled during active disease. Each CDR3 is given with its conserved first and last residue. The D gene is left open where the match is weak. Clone sizes are given selectively: once, few, many, or a class where the clone is expanded.

TRBV7-9	NA	TRBJ1-4	once	CASSYGTSNEKLFF	TGTGCCAGCAGCTACGGGACATCTAATGAAAAACTGTTTTTT
TRBV7-9	NA	TRBJ2-2	NA	CASSPNLQGAGELFF	TGTGCCAGCAGCCCAAACCTTCAGGGCGCCGGGGAGCTGTTTTTT
TRBV21-1	NA	TRBJ1-2	NA	CASSKDPANYGYTF	TGTGCCAGCAGCAAAGACCCAGCGAACTATGGCTACACCTTC
TRBV19	TRBD2	TRBJ2-4	once	CASSIDGPGLAGGRHKNIQYF	TGTGCCAGTAGTATAGATGGACCGGGACTAGCGGGGGGGCGTCACAAAAACATTCAGTACTTC
TRBV10-3	NA	TRBJ1-1	NA	CAISESSESEAFF	TGTGCCATCAGTGAGTCCTCAGAATCTGAAGCTTTCTTT
TRBV7-3	NA	TRBJ1-6	NA	CASSPGLVRNNSPLHF	TGTGCCAGCAGCCCGGGACTGGTTCGTAATAATTCACCCCTCCACTTT
TRBV4-1	TRBD1	TRBJ1-2	NA	CASSPSTSQGEVYGYTF	TGCGCCAGCAGCCCATCGACATCACAGGGGGAGGTCTATGGCTACACCTTC
TRBV7-8	NA	TRBJ1-3	NA	CASSRASGYGNTIYF	TGTGCCAGCAGCCGAGCGTCGGGGTACGGAAACACCATATATTTT
TRBV24-1	NA	TRBJ2-2	few	CATSAQRGELFF	TGTGCCACCAGTGCCCAACGGGGGGAGCTGTTTTTT
TRBV11-2	NA	TRBJ2-2	NA	CASNPRTPTGELFF	TGTGCCAGCAACCCACGGACTCCCACCGGGGAGCTGTTTTTT
TRBV16	NA	TRBJ2-3	NA	CASSQIYTDTQYF	TGTGCCAGCAGCCAGATCTACACAGATACGCAGTATTTT
TRBV3-1/TRBV3-2	NA	TRBJ2-1	NA	CASSPRVLPSSYNEQFF	TGTGCCAGCAGCCCCCGGGTACTACCCAGCTCCTACAATGAGCAGTTCTTC
TRBV3-1/TRBV3-2	NA	TRBJ1-2	few	CASSPGGRYGYTF	TGTGCCAGCAGCCCGGGGGGAAGATATGGCTACACCTTC
TRBV4-3	NA	TRBJ1-1	NA	CASSQGERDPEAFF	TGCGCCAGCAGCCAAGGGGAGCGCGATCCTGAAGCTTTCTTT
TRBV5-1	TRBD2	TRBJ2-1	NA	CASSLGAGGRNEQFF	TGCGCCAGCAGCTTGGGTGCGGGGGGGCGAAATGAGCAGTTCTTC
TRBV7-9	NA	TRBJ1-4	NA	CASSLGHNEKLFF	TGTGCCAGCAGCTTAGGGCATAATGAAAAACTGTTTTTT
TRBV6-2/TRBV6-3	TRBD2	TRBJ2-1	NA	CASSYEREGQRFF	TGTGCCAGCAGTTACGAGCGGGAGGGCCAGCGGTTCTTC
TRBV18	NA	TRBJ1-2	once	CASSRTHGYGYTF	TGTGCCAGCTCTCGGACACATGGCTATGGCTACACCTTC
TRBV3-1/TRBV3-2	NA	TRBJ1-6	NA	CASSRGAYNSPLHF	TGTGCCAGCAGCCGTGGAGCCTATAATTCACCCCTCCACTTT
TRBV7-9	TRBD1	TRBJ1-5	once	CASSPLPGQGYNQPQHF	TGTGCCAGCAGCCCATTACCAGGACAGGGTTACAATCAGCCCCAGCATTTT
TRBV19	NA	TRBJ1-2	NA	CASSPTTPGFNYGYTF	TGTGCCAGTAGTCCCACAACCCCGGGATTTAACTATGGCTACACCTTC
TRBV19	NA	TRBJ1-2	NA	CASSLGGAGNANYGYTF	TGTGCCAGTAGTCTAGGTGGGGCAGGGAACGCTAACTATGGCTACACCTTC
TRBV9	NA	TRBJ2-3	once	CASSPHGIGADTQYF	TGTGCCAGCAGCCCTCATGGGATCGGGGCAGATACGCAGTATTTT
TRBV7-9	NA	TRBJ1-2	NA	CASSSHLQGNGYTF	TGTGCCAGCAGCTCCCACCTACAGGGAAATGGCTACACCTTC
TRBV12-3/TRBV12-4	TRBD1	TRBJ1-1	NA	CASSHRGRTEAFF	TGTGCCAGCAGTCACAGGGGTAGGACTGAAGCTTTCTTT
TRBV7-3	NA	TRBJ2-6	NA	CASSLSLGTPSGANVLTF	TGTGCCAGCAGCTTATCCCTAGGTACCCCCTCTGGGGCCAACGTCCTGACTTTC
TRBV11-1	NA	TRBJ1-1	NA	CASSLFSGGTEAFF	TGTGCCAGCAGCTTATTTTCGGGGGGCACTGAAGCTTTCTTT
TRBV5-1	TRBD1	TRBJ2-7	NA	CASSSAGGSSYEQYF	TGCGCCAGCAGCTCGGCAGGGGGCTCATCCTACGAGCAGTACTTC
TRBV6-5	NA	TRBJ1-4	NA	CASRQGLGEKLFF	TGTGCCAGCAGACAGGGATTGGGAGAAAAACTGTTTTTT
TRBV10-3	NA	TRBJ1-1	NA	CAISESTATGTEAFF	TGTGCCATCAGTGAGTCGACAGCGACAGGCACTGAAGCTTTCTTT
TRBV11-2	TRBD2	TRBJ2-2	NA	CASSLRGSTGELFF	TGTGCCAGCAGCCTGCGCGGGAGTACCGGGGAGCTGTTTTTT
TRBV19	NA	TRBJ1-1	NA	CASRPGHTNTEAFF	TGTGCCAGTAGGCCGGGACACACGAACACTGAAGCTTTCTTT
TRBV6-5	NA	TRBJ1-1	NA	CASSSPRWTEAFF	TGTGCCAGCAGCTCCCCCAGATGGACTGAAGCTTTCTTT
TRBV7-8	NA	TRBJ1-2	NA	CASSPGHVNYGYTF	TGTGCCAGCAGCCCGGGACACGTTAACTATGGCTACACCTTC
TRBV4-3	NA	TRBJ1-1	NA	CASSQEEFATEAFF	TGCGCCAGCAGCCAAGAAGAGTTCGCTACTGAAGCTTTCTTT
TRBV30	NA	TRBJ1-2	once	CAWTKQDKTNYGYTF	TGTGCCTGGACCAAGCAGGACAAAACTAACTATGGCTACACCTTC
TRBV7-2	NA	TRBJ2-1	few	CASSLARGKQFF	TGTGCCAGCAGCTTAGCTCGGGGGAAGCAGTTCTTC
TRBV5-8	NA	TRBJ1-5	NA	CASVAWWGDQPQHF	TGTGCCAGCGTAGCTTGGTGGGGAGATCAGCCCCAGCATTTT
TRBV2	TRBD2	TRBJ2-1	once	CASNPLTSGSNEQFF	TGTGCCAGCAATCCCCTTACTAGCGGGAGTAATGAGCAGTTCTTC
TRBV19	NA	TRBJ1-5	NA	CASSLRQGRNSNQPQHF	TGTGCCAGTAGTCTCCGCCAGGGCCGAAATAGCAATCAGCCCCAGCATTTT
TRBV28	NA	TRBJ1-5	NA	CASSPDRNNQPQHF	TGTGCCAGCAGCCCCGACAGGAATAATCAGCCCCAGCATTTT
TRBV18	TRBD1	TRBJ1-4	NA	CASSHQRQGVNEKLFF	TGTGCCAGCTCACATCAGAGACAGGGCGTTAATGAAAAACTGTTTTTT
TRBV7-2	NA	TRBJ2-7	NA	CASSATRQAYEQYF	TGTGCCAGCAGCGCCACTAGACAGGCCTACGAGCAGTACTTC
TRBV28	NA	TRBJ2-3	NA	CASTSLGAGGTDTQYF	TGTGCCAGCACCTCACTGGGGGCGGGGGGCACAGATACGCAGTATTTT
TRBV18	NA	TRBJ2-1	NA	CASSPKGLQMRYNEQFF	TGTGCCAGCTCACCAAAGGGACTCCAGATGCGGTACAATGAGCAGTTCTTC